The rows below give T cell receptor beta chains drawn from one sample of a study of ipilimumab plus nivolumab after autologous stem cell transplantation. Sequencing used immunoSEQ multiplex PCR; TCRdb keeps in-frame clones, though not all of them. The sample has 15,000 to 20,000 clones; 75% to 85% are singletons. Sequences were derived from PBMCs, sampled in a trial of ipilimumab plus nivolumab as post-transplant consolidation. The source of these receptors is a male donor with diffuse large B-cell lymphoma. Both conserved end residues are part of each CDR3. The order of the fields is V gene, clone size, J gene, D gene, CDR3 DNA, CDR3 protein. The D gene is left open where the match is weak. Not all rows give a size; the values are once, few, many and, for expanded clones, a class.

>TRBV28|-|TRBJ1-2|-
TGTGCCAGCAGCCTCCGGGGGTCGGGTAACTATGGCTACACCTTC
CASSLRGSGNYGYTF
>TRBV7-9|-|TRBJ1-2|-
TGTGCCAGCAGCCGCGGACCGCTCTATGGCTACACCTTC
CASSRGPLYGYTF
>TRBV27|medium-sized|TRBJ1-6|-
TGTGCCAGCAGTTTAAGGGGGTATTCACCCCTCCACTTT
CASSLRGYSPLHF
>TRBV9|-|TRBJ2-3|TRBD1
TGTGCCAGCAGCGTAGAAGGACAGGGCACAGATACGCAGTATTTT
CASSVEGQGTDTQYF
>TRBV7-6|few|TRBJ2-7|-
TGTGCCAGCAGCTTAGCGAGGGGGACGGAATTCTCCTACGAGCAGTACTTC
CASSLARGTEFSYEQYF
>TRBV30|-|TRBJ2-7|TRBD1
TGTGCCTGGGGGACAGGGACCCCGGCCTACGAGCAGTACTTC
CAWGTGTPAYEQYF
>TRBV4-2|once|TRBJ2-6|TRBD1
TGTGCCAGCAGCCAGGCAGGGGGCGCTGGGGCCAACGTCCTGACTTTC
CASSQAGGAGANVLTF
>TRBV5-6|medium-sized|TRBJ1-2|TRBD1
TGTGCCAGCAGCCAAAGGACAGGTGACTATGGCTACACCTTC
CASSQRTGDYGYTF
>TRBV9|-|TRBJ2-5|TRBD1
TGTGCCAGCAGCGTAGATGGACAGGAACAAGAGACCCAGTACTTC
CASSVDGQEQETQYF
>TRBV5-1|-|TRBJ2-1|-
TGCGCCAGCAGCTTGGGGGGGGCGACACCGTTCTTC
CASSLGGATPFF
>TRBV28|few|TRBJ2-2|-
TGTGCCAGCAGTCTCCTTTCCGGGACGTACGCGAACACCGGGGAGCTGTTTTTT
CASSLLSGTYANTGELFF
>TRBV19|-|TRBJ1-4|-
TGTGCCAGTAATGGCCAAAATGAAAAACTGTTTTTT
CASNGQNEKLFF
>TRBV7-2|-|TRBJ1-2|-
TGTGCCAGCACCCGGGACGAGGCAAACTATGGCTACACCTTC
CASTRDEANYGYTF
>TRBV2|few|TRBJ2-2|TRBD1
TGTGCCAGCAGTGGACAGGGGACGAACACCGGGGAGCTGTTTTTT
CASSGQGTNTGELFF
>TRBV7-6|-|TRBJ1-6|TRBD1
TGTGCCAGCAGCCCCACAGGGGGGCGCTCGGTTTGGGAGCCCCTCCACTTT
CASSPTGGRSVWEPLHF
>TRBV18|-|TRBJ1-6|-
TGTGCCAGCTCACCAGACGGAACTAATTCACCCCTCCACTTT
CASSPDGTNSPLHF
>TRBV28|-|TRBJ2-2|TRBD1
TGTGCCAGCAGCTCCGGACAGGGGGGGGAGCTGTTTTTT
CASSSGQGGELFF
>TRBV9|once|TRBJ1-1|-
TGTGCCAGCAGCGTAGGGTCCCCTCTCGAGAACACTGAAGCTTTCTTT
CASSVGSPLENTEAFF
>TRBV27|medium-sized|TRBJ2-7|-
TGTGCCAGCAGTCCCGCCTACGAGCAGTACTTC
CASSPAYEQYF
>TRBV15|-|TRBJ1-5|-
TGTGCCACCAGCAGAGATCTCTCCAGGGAAAATCAGCCCCAGCATTTT
CATSRDLSRENQPQHF
>TRBV6-6|medium-sized|TRBJ2-7|TRBD1
TGTGCCAGCAGTGGAAACAGGGGGCCTTACGAGCAGTACTTC
CASSGNRGPYEQYF
>TRBV19|-|TRBJ2-5|TRBD1
TGTGCCAGTAGCCCCGACAGGGTGGCTGAAGAGACCCAGTACTTC
CASSPDRVAEETQYF
>TRBV7-8|few|TRBJ2-7|-
TGTGCCAGCAGCTTAGCGCGGGGCTACGAGCAGTACTTC
CASSLARGYEQYF
>TRBV9|-|TRBJ2-2|-
TGTGCCAGCAGCGTACGGACGAACACCGGGGAGCTGTTTTTT
CASSVRTNTGELFF
>TRBV6-6|-|TRBJ1-6|-
TGTGCCAGTTCTGGCTCCTATAATTCACCCCTCCACTTT
CASSGSYNSPLHF
>TRBV4-1|-|TRBJ1-1|-
TGCGCCAGCAGCCAAGGTCCATCCGGGGGTAAGGCTGAAGCTTTCTTT
CASSQGPSGGKAEAFF
>TRBV14|-|TRBJ2-3|TRBD1
TGTGCCAGCAGTCTAACACGTCCGGGACAGGGCACAGATACGCAGTATTTT
CASSLTRPGQGTDTQYF
>TRBV29-1|-|TRBJ2-7|-
TGCAGCGTTGGCGGAAGCTCCTACGAGCAGTACTTC
CSVGGSSYEQYF
>TRBV9|-|TRBJ2-7|-
TGTGCCAGCAGCGCAAGCGGGACAGGCCCCTCCGAGCAGTACTTC
CASSASGTGPSEQYF
>TRBV30|-|TRBJ2-1|TRBD2
TGTGCCTGGAGTGTAAGGCTAGCGGGGTATCATGAGCAGTTCTTC
CAWSVRLAGYHEQFF
>TRBV7-9|-|TRBJ1-2|-
TGTGCCAGCAGCTTAAATTTGCCACACCGAGATGGCTACACCTTC
CASSLNLPHRDGYTF
>TRBV7-9|-|TRBJ2-5|TRBD2
TGTGCCAGCAGCTCCCGACTAGCGGAAGAGACCCAGTACTTC
CASSSRLAEETQYF
>TRBV30|-|TRBJ2-7|-
TGTGCCTGGAGTGTATCTGGGAACTACGAGCAGTACTTC
CAWSVSGNYEQYF
>TRBV15|-|TRBJ1-3|-
TGTGCCACCAGCAGCTATCAAAGGGGTGGAAACACCATATATTTT
CATSSYQRGGNTIYF
>TRBV11-2|-|TRBJ2-5|TRBD2
TGTGCCAGCAGCCAAAACAGCGGGGGAGAGACCCAGTACTTC
CASSQNSGGETQYF
>TRBV5-5|-|TRBJ2-7|TRBD1
TGTGCCAGCAGCTCCCCAGGGGGCGAGCAGTACTTC
CASSSPGGEQYF
>TRBV5-1|-|TRBJ2-3|TRBD1
TGCGCCAGCAGCTTGTTCAACAGGGGGAGGACAGATACGCAGTATTTT
CASSLFNRGRTDTQYF